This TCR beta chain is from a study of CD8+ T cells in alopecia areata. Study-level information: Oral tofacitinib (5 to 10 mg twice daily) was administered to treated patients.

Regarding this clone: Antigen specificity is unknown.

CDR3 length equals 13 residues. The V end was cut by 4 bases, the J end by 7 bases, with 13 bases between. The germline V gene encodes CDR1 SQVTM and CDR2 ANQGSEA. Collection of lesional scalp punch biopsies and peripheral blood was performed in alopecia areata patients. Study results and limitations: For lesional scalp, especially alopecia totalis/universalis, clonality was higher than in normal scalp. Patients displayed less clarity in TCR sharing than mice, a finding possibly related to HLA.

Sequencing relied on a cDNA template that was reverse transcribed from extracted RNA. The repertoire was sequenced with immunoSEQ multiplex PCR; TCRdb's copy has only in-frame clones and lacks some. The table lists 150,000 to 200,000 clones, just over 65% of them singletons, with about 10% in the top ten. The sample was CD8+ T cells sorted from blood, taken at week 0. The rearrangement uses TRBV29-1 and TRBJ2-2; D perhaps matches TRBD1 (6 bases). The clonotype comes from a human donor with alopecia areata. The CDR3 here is CSVGGGKDGELFF. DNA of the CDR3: TGCAGCGTTGGAGGGGGAAAAGACGGGGAGCTGTTTTTT.